A single sample is the source of the 12 T cell receptor beta chains below, sequenced in a study of blood T cell repertoires in COVID-19. This table comes from immunoSEQ multiplex PCR, and its TCRdb copy is limited to in-frame clones, with some not included. The sample includes tens of thousands of clones, 80% of them seen just once. Material: peripheral blood. The receptors shown here come from a woman older than 75 with active or convalescent COVID-19.

J is TRBJ2-7 and V is TRBV7-6, with D unresolved. V was trimmed by 1 base and J by 6 bases, leaving 13 bases between them. The CDR3 runs to 14 residues. CDR1 and CDR2 (germline): SGHVS, FNYEAQ. CDR3 coding DNA: TGTGCCAGCAGCTTAGGATCCAGGCTCGGCGAGCAGTACTTC. This encodes CASSLGSRLGEQYF.

V and J are TRBV6-2 or TRBV6-3 and TRBJ2-3; 7 bases match TRBD2. Looked up from germline, CDR1 is MNHEY and CDR2 is SVGEGT. Trimming at V came to 2 bases and at J to 4 bases, leaving 6 bases not matched to a gene. The CDR3 has 15 amino acids. The CDR3 is CASSYGAGDPDTQYF. In nucleotides, the CDR3 is TGTGCCAGCAGTTACGGGGCGGGAGACCCAGATACGCAGTATTTT.

This clone was detected only once. The V and J genes are TRBV18 and TRBJ2-5; D may be TRBD1 (5 bases). The germline V gene has CDR1 KGHSH and CDR2 LQKENI. The CDR3 sequence is 17 residues long. V was shortened by 8 bases and J by 3 bases, with 25 bases between the two germline ends. CDR3 loop: CASTITALQGSKETQYF. As DNA, the CDR3 is TGTGCCAGCACCATCACTGCTCTGCAGGGTTCAAAAGAGACCCAGTACTTC.

CDR3 region: CASSWGQQNYGYTF. Written as DNA, the CDR3 is TGTGCCAGCAGTTGGGGACAGCAGAACTATGGCTACACCTTC. J is TRBJ1-2 and V is TRBV6-6; 7 bases line up with TRBD1. The J segment lost 2 bases and the V segment lost 4 bases, leaving 4 bases of the junction unmatched. The CDR3 runs 14 residues. The germline V gene has CDR1 MNHNY and CDR2 SVGAGI (reference sequence).

This clone was observed a handful of times. V gene TRBV7-9 combines with J gene TRBJ2-1; 13 bases align to TRBD2. The length of the CDR3 is 19 residues. Per the germline V gene, CDR1 is SEHNR and CDR2 is FQNEAQ (reference sequence). Unmatched junction bases numbered 5, after V lost 0 bases and J lost 0 bases. DNA for the CDR3: TGTGCCAGCAGCTTAGCTGGACTAGCGGGGGTAAGCTCCTACAATGAGCAGTTCTTC. The encoded protein is CASSLAGLAGVSSYNEQFF.

V usage is TRBV27 and J usage is TRBJ1-1; tentatively, D is TRBD1 (5 bases). With 4 bases removed from V and 0 bases from J, the gap between germline ends came to 15 bases. Per the germline V gene, CDR1 is MNHEY and CDR2 is SMNVEV (reference sequence). The CDR3 extends over 16 amino acids. CDR3 sequence (DNA): TGTGCCAGCAGTTCCCACTACGGGGGAGTGAACACTGAAGCTTTCTTT. Translating gives CASSSHYGGVNTEAFF.

This clone was seen just once. This sequence joins TRBV5-6 and TRBJ1-4; 11 bases align to TRBD1. The CDR3 sequence is 14 residues long. The germline CDR1 and CDR2 sequences are SGHDT and YYEEEE. Trimming took 4 bases from V and 8 from J; bases not matched to a gene: 4. The CDR3 spells CASSPGQGAEKLFF. DNA for the CDR3: TGTGCCAGCAGCCCTGGACAGGGGGCCGAAAAACTGTTTTTT.

This clone was detected a few times. V and J are TRBV11-2 and TRBJ2-7, with D tentatively TRBD1 (5 bases). This CDR3 region has 14 residues. V was pared by 5 bases and J by 0 bases, with 11 bases between. Germline assignment: CDR1 SGHAT and CDR2 FQNNGV. As DNA, the CDR3 is TGTGCCAGCAGCCAACAGGCTGCCTCCTACGAGCAGTACTTC. Amino acid sequence: CASSQQAASYEQYF.

The chain carries TRBV29-1 and TRBJ1-2, with D possibly matching TRBD1 (5 bases). V was clipped by 6 bases and J by 7 bases, with 12 bases between them. Germline-derived CDR1 and CDR2 are SQVTM and ANQGSEA. This CDR3 has 11 amino acids. CDR3 amino acids: CSVRGGGGYTF. CDR3 DNA: TGCAGCGTACGCGGGGGGGGTGGCTACACCTTC.

This chain uses TRBV15 with TRBJ1-2; D possibly corresponds to TRBD1 (6 bases). The ends were cut back, 2 bases at V and 1 base at J, with 11 bases in the middle. Germline V gene data show CDR1 as LNHNV and CDR2 as YYDKDF (reference sequence). CDR3 length: 15 amino acids. Written as DNA, the CDR3 is TGTGCCACCAGCAGACTACAGGACAGTAACTATGGCTACACCTTC. Translating it yields CATSRLQDSNYGYTF.

This chain connects TRBV9 to TRBJ2-2; 7 bases align to TRBD1. The V gene end was trimmed by 0 bases and the J gene end by 7 bases; junction bases not matched to a gene: 9. Germline lookup yields CDR1 SGDLS and CDR2 YYNGEE. The CDR3 totals 16 residues. The CDR3 is CASSVESRGRGGELFF. For the CDR3, the DNA is TGTGCCAGCAGCGTAGAGTCAAGGGGGCGCGGCGGGGAGCTGTTTTTT. Using reference TRBV9 and TRBJ2-2 for the parts outside the CDR3, the full variable domain is DSGVTQTPKHLITATGQRVTLRCSPRSGDLSVYWYQQSLDQGLQFLIQYYNGEERAKGNILERFSAQQFPDLHSELNLSSLELGDSALYFCASSVESRGRGGELFFGEGSRLTVL.

There are a few counts of this clone. The gene calls are TRBV5-1 and TRBJ2-7; 7 nucleotides agree with TRBD1. Germline assignment: CDR1 SGHRS and CDR2 YFSETQ. Germline trimming cut 0 bases from V and 2 bases from J; bases unmatched to any gene: 2. This CDR3 region has 14 residues. The CDR3 DNA follows: TGCGCCAGCAGCTTGGCAGGGGGTACCTACGAGCAGTACTTC. Translation: CASSLAGGTYEQYF.